The rows below give T cell receptor beta chains drawn from one sample of a study of blood T cell repertoires in COVID-19. TCRdb's copy holds only in-frame clones and misses some; the assay was immunoSEQ multiplex PCR. This table holds almost 30,000 clones, approximately 67% found once. The specimen was peripheral blood. These receptor sequences come from a human donor in a cohort sampled during active COVID-19. CDR3s include the opening cysteine and the closing phenylalanine or tryptophan. A D gene is named only where the DNA matches it firmly. Not every row has a clone size; where given, it reads once, few, many or a size class.

d_call	v_call	j_call	cdr3_length	clone_size	cdr3_aa	cdr3_nt
TRBD2	TRBV7-9	TRBJ2-7	16	.	CASSPVTSGISYEQYF	TGTGCCAGCAGCCCCGTGACTAGCGGGATCTCCTACGAGCAGTACTTC
.	TRBV9	TRBJ1-5	15	.	CASSVAGGLSQPQHF	TGTGCCAGCAGCGTAGCGGGGGGCTTGTCTCAGCCCCAGCATTTT
.	TRBV6-2/TRBV6-3	TRBJ1-1	12	.	CASSTLTVEAFF	TGTGCCAGCAGTACTCTCACGGTGGAAGCTTTCTTT
TRBD1	TRBV19	TRBJ1-2	15	.	CASSRDRGAPNGYTF	TGTGCCAGTAGTAGGGACAGGGGCGCCCCAAACGGCTACACCTTC
.	TRBV3-1/TRBV3-2	TRBJ2-2	16	.	CASSPTRGRNTGELFF	TGTGCCAGCAGTCCTACCCGGGGGAGGAACACCGGGGAGCTGTTTTTT
.	TRBV28	TRBJ2-7	13	.	CASSLQGLWEQYF	TGTGCCAGCAGTTTACAGGGTCTTTGGGAGCAGTACTTC
.	TRBV18	TRBJ2-1	12	.	CASSPEQGQQFF	TGTGCCAGCTCACCGGAACAGGGCCAGCAGTTCTTC
TRBD1	TRBV9	TRBJ1-2	16	.	CASSGPGTGNGYGYTF	TGTGCCAGCAGCGGACCCGGGACAGGGAACGGCTATGGCTACACCTTC
.	TRBV11-2	TRBJ2-3	16	.	CASSLDWRPSTDTQYF	TGTGCCAGCAGCTTAGATTGGCGGCCGAGCACAGATACGCAGTATTTT
TRBD2	TRBV4-3	TRBJ2-1	16	few	CASSLRLAGGLNEQFF	TGCGCCAGCAGCCTTAGACTAGCGGGGGGGCTCAATGAGCAGTTCTTC
.	TRBV4-2	TRBJ1-2	15	.	CASSPLPGGVYGYTF	TGTGCCAGCAGCCCCCTACCCGGGGGAGTCTATGGCTACACCTTC
.	TRBV19	TRBJ2-7	18	once	CASSPPPASLRGTYEQYF	TGTGCCAGTAGTCCTCCACCGGCGTCACTGAGGGGGACCTACGAGCAGTACTTC
.	TRBV19	TRBJ1-2	14	.	CASSSGHLNYGYTF	TGTGCCAGTAGTTCCGGACATCTTAACTATGGCTACACCTTC
.	TRBV19	TRBJ2-4	16	.	CASSIGTALAKNIQYF	TGTGCCAGTAGTATAGGAACAGCCCTAGCCAAAAACATTCAGTACTTC
.	TRBV10-3	TRBJ2-5	12	.	CAIGSSQETQYF	TGTGCCATCGGTAGCAGCCAAGAGACCCAGTACTTC
.	TRBV27	TRBJ1-5	14	.	CASSFAGKDQPQHF	TGTGCCAGCAGTTTTGCCGGGAAGGATCAGCCCCAGCATTTT
.	TRBV6-2/TRBV6-3	TRBJ2-3	13	few	CASSWQITDTQYF	TGTGCCAGCAGTTGGCAGATCACAGATACGCAGTATTTT
.	TRBV7-8	TRBJ2-5	11	.	CASTRGRTQYF	TGTGCCAGCACCCGAGGGAGGACCCAGTACTTC
TRBD2	TRBV5-5	TRBJ2-7	17	.	CASSLGGGSSGSYEQYF	TGTGCCAGCAGCTTGGGGGGAGGGTCTAGCGGCTCCTACGAGCAGTACTTC
TRBD1	TRBV5-1	TRBJ2-1	15	.	CASSLEGQGYNEQFF	TGCGCCAGCAGCTTGGAGGGACAGGGCTACAATGAGCAGTTCTTC
.	TRBV6-1	TRBJ1-5	15	.	CASSDGGAEYQPQHF	TGTGCCAGCAGTGACGGGGGGGCCGAGTATCAGCCCCAGCATTTT
TRBD2	TRBV19	TRBJ2-1	18	.	CASSQAGLAGGVGNEQFF	TGTGCCAGTAGTCAAGCAGGACTAGCGGGAGGTGTGGGCAATGAGCAGTTCTTC
.	TRBV29-1	TRBJ2-5	12	once	CSPRGGGETQYF	TGCAGCCCGAGGGGAGGGGGGGAGACCCAGTACTTC
.	TRBV7-5	TRBJ2-7	15	.	CARSSCRGQRYEQYF	TGTGCCAGAAGCTCCTGCCGAGGACAGAGGTACGAGCAGTACTTC
.	TRBV7-2	TRBJ2-3	14	few	CASSFDRSTDTQYF	TGTGCCAGCAGCTTCGACAGAAGCACAGATACGCAGTATTTT
.	TRBV3-1/TRBV3-2	TRBJ1-6	14	.	CASSQQGDNSPLHF	TGTGCCAGCAGCCAACAGGGTGATAATTCACCCCTCCACTTT
.	TRBV27	TRBJ2-1	15	.	CASSPTPPPYNEQFF	TGTGCCAGCAGTCCTACCCCTCCCCCCTACAATGAGCAGTTCTTC
TRBD1	TRBV5-1	TRBJ1-1	15	.	CASSSTGQGGTEAFF	TGCGCCAGCAGCTCCACCGGACAGGGAGGGACTGAAGCTTTCTTT
TRBD1	TRBV7-8	TRBJ1-2	16	.	CASSGNRGRGFYGYTF	TGTGCCAGCAGCGGAAACAGGGGACGGGGGTTTTATGGCTACACCTTC
TRBD1	TRBV7-2	TRBJ2-7	14	.	CASSLTGGRYEQYF	TGTGCCAGCAGCTTGACAGGGGGGAGGTACGAGCAGTACTTC
TRBD1	TRBV24-1	TRBJ2-2	16	.	CATSDPRTGHTGELFF	TGTGCCACCAGTGACCCACGGACAGGGCACACCGGGGAGCTGTTTTTT
TRBD2	TRBV4-3	TRBJ2-5	13	once	CASSQLREGTQYF	TGCGCCAGCAGTCAACTACGGGAGGGAACCCAGTACTTC
.	TRBV10-2	TRBJ2-3	13	.	CASSDQPADTQYF	TGCGCCAGCAGTGACCAACCAGCAGATACGCAGTATTTT
TRBD1	TRBV18	TRBJ2-2	18	.	CASSLTTGTGWNTGELFF	TGTGCCAGCTCACTGACGACCGGGACAGGGTGGAACACCGGGGAGCTGTTTTTT
.	TRBV2	TRBJ1-4	15	.	CASSGPTEVNEKLFF	TGTGCCAGCAGTGGACCGACGGAGGTTAATGAAAAACTGTTTTTT
TRBD1	TRBV11-3	TRBJ1-1	14	once	CASSTGQGKTEAFF	TGTGCCAGCAGCACCGGACAGGGGAAAACTGAAGCTTTCTTT
TRBD1	TRBV7-2	TRBJ2-7	15	.	CASSLEATGGAEQYF	TGTGCCAGCAGCTTAGAAGCGACAGGGGGCGCCGAGCAGTACTTC
TRBD2	TRBV2	TRBJ2-1	16	.	CASRKGLAGSYNEQFF	TGTGCCAGCAGGAAAGGACTAGCGGGCTCCTACAATGAGCAGTTCTTC
.	TRBV12-3/TRBV12-4	TRBJ1-5	12	.	CASSYGRGAQHF	TGTGCCAGCAGTTATGGGAGGGGGGCCCAGCATTTT
.	TRBV15	TRBJ1-6	14	.	CATSTPGFNSPLHF	TGTGCCACCAGCACTCCAGGCTTTAATTCACCCCTCCACTTT
.	TRBV7-3	TRBJ2-3	16	.	CASSQYGPGTTDTQYF	TGTGCCAGCAGCCAATATGGGCCAGGAACCACAGATACGCAGTATTTT
TRBD1	TRBV6-6	TRBJ1-5	16	.	CASSYSRNRGPQPQHF	TGTGCCAGCAGTTACTCGAGGAACAGGGGCCCTCAGCCCCAGCATTTT
.	TRBV19	TRBJ1-5	14	once	CASSIEAQNQPQHF	TGTGCCAGTAGTATCGAGGCGCAAAATCAGCCCCAGCATTTT
.	TRBV4-3	TRBJ1-4	15	few	CASSQDQSGGKKLFF	TGCGCCAGCAGCCAAGATCAATCGGGGGGAAAAAAACTGTTTTTT
TRBD1	TRBV28	TRBJ2-7	18	few	CASSSLSILGQGTYEQYF	TGTGCCAGCAGTTCCTTGAGCATCCTCGGACAGGGAACATACGAGCAGTACTTC
.	TRBV3-1/TRBV3-2	TRBJ1-2	14	.	CASSQEIAGRGYTF	TGTGCCAGCAGCCAAGAAATAGCAGGGCGAGGCTACACCTTC
TRBD1	TRBV7-6	TRBJ2-2	14	.	CASSMGQGSGELFF	TGTGCCAGCAGCATGGGACAGGGGAGCGGGGAGCTGTTTTTT
TRBD1	TRBV27	TRBJ1-6	16	.	CASSLSGTGLASPLHF	TGTGCCAGCAGTTTATCCGGGACAGGGTTGGCTTCACCCCTCCACTTT
TRBD2	TRBV6-2/TRBV6-3	TRBJ2-7	14	.	CASSYSFGLAEQYF	TGTGCCAGCAGTTACTCCTTCGGACTAGCGGAGCAGTACTTC
.	TRBV10-3	TRBJ1-1	13	.	CAISETGNTEAFF	TGTGCCATCAGCGAGACAGGAAACACTGAAGCTTTCTTT
TRBD1	TRBV29-1	TRBJ2-5	14	.	CSVELGTAEETQYF	TGCAGCGTTGAACTAGGGACAGCGGAAGAGACCCAGTACTTC
TRBD2	TRBV29-1	TRBJ2-1	18	once	CSADGLAGALNVYNEQFF	TGCAGCGCGGACGGGTTAGCGGGGGCCTTGAATGTTTACAATGAGCAGTTCTTC
.	TRBV18	TRBJ2-4	13	.	CASSPIERNIQYF	TGTGCCAGCTCACCGATAGAGAGGAACATTCAGTACTTC
TRBD1	TRBV10-3	TRBJ1-1	14	few	CAIRKGQMNTEAFF	TGTGCCATCAGAAAGGGACAGATGAACACTGAAGCTTTCTTT
TRBD2	TRBV7-6	TRBJ2-5	13	.	CASSLWEGKTQYF	TGTGCCAGCAGCTTGTGGGAGGGGAAGACCCAGTACTTC
.	TRBV2	TRBJ2-7	13	once	CASSLMRNYEQYF	TGTGCCAGCAGTTTGATGAGGAACTACGAGCAGTACTTC
TRBD1	TRBV9	TRBJ2-1	14	.	CASSPRTGNTEQFF	TGTGCCAGCAGCCCCCGGACAGGGAACACTGAGCAGTTCTTC